This T cell receptor beta chain was captured by sequencing in a study of blood T cell repertoires in COVID-19 (dated by TCRdb to 2018 to 2020). For context, the study as a whole: Collaborator samples came from the United States, Italy and Spain and covered acute and convalescent phases of COVID-19. Where HLA class I and class II types were available, the types were taken from metadata supplied by the sample provider, not from assay-based typing. Samples were obtained from the ongoing ImmuneRACE study (first 160 participants) and from over 1,000 subjects provided by 6 global collaborators. Sample metadata almost always included a de-identified subject ID, COVID-19 status, age in years and sex. The repertoires were made available in a free public database intended to serve as a resource for research on the immune response to SARS-CoV-2. Deeply sampled blood TCRbeta repertoires from subjects exposed to, actively infected with, or recovered from COVID-19 were included in the dataset. The prospective study material was composed of cDNA or gDNA derived from T cells, B-cell-depleted T cells, or PBMCs.

The immunoSEQ Assay, a bias-controlled multiplex PCR, was used to amplify TCRbeta CDR3 regions from genomic DNA. In the original analysis: Nucleated cell counts per sample were estimated from amplification of reference gene primers within the assay. Sequence reads were collapsed and filtered to measure the absolute abundance of every unique TCRbeta CDR3 rearrangement. For each sample, productive Simpson clonality was calculated as the square root of Simpson's diversity index over productive rearrangements. This is the immuneACCESS table as TCRdb keeps it, with only in-frame sequences that have V and J called. A part of the clones is gone; compared with another copy, unresolved V genes explain less than half, and the rest is unexplained. The V and J calls and clone size were taken over from that table, and D and trimming were inferred from the DNA. For this sample there are over 20,000 clones; around 92% appear just once. The biggest ten clones account for roughly 6% of the sample.

From cysteine to phenylalanine, the CDR3 is 14 amino acids long. Only the CDR3 DNA stays, 42 bases, in frame from base 1. The germline V gene (reference sequence) gives CDR1 as MNHNY and CDR2 as SVGAGI. V loses 8 bases at its end and J loses 4 bases; junction bases beyond the gene matches: 6. The collaborating institutions used their own protocols to collect whole blood in K2EDTA tubes. For TCRbeta analysis, collaborator samples were shipped as frozen whole blood, as isolated PBMCs, or as DNA extracted from either sample type. The paper's findings and limits, for the study overall: Clinical and demographic metadata were provided uncurated, with the amount varying by source and participant.

About this clone itself: Its antigen has not been determined. It has no much larger one-base neighbor in the sample; base qualities were not kept.

This sequence originates from a human donor in a cohort sampled during active COVID-19. This receptor chain uses TRBV6-6 and TRBJ2-5, with 11 central nucleotides matching TRBD2. Input material: peripheral blood. The CDR3 protein: CASGLAGGPETQYF. The nucleotides are TGTGCCAGCGGCCTAGCGGGAGGCCCAGAGACCCAGTACTTC.